The present entry profiles one TCR beta chain with its context. Its antigen has not been determined. One base away there is no much larger clone; base qualities are not given. This specimen belongs to a study of human T cells and chemical hapten exposure (dated by TCRdb to the early 2020s). In terms of the full investigation: Libraries were pooled for sequencing, and per-sample TCR yields varied mainly because of small differences in library volumes within the pool. The study tracked peripheral blood TCR repertoire changes in vivo during primary and secondary sensitization to the hapten diphenylcyclopropenone (DPC) in alopecia patients. Each blood RNA sample was used to sequence both TCR alpha and TCR beta chains. What the authors observed across the whole study: No change with DPC sensitization was found in the number of TCRs above 1 in 1000 frequency, and no evidence of global repertoire structure alterations was found. After repeated subsampling, the strength of the expansion versus patch-test correlation and the threshold at which it became significant changed.

The protocol used for the library was 5' RACE. TCRdb lists the instrument as Illumina MiSeq. During library preparation, unique molecular identifiers were attached to individual cDNA molecules so that TCRs could be counted in a quantitative, reproducible way. The authors' analysis ran thus. Samples had a median of roughly 98,000 TCRs, with a range from about 23,224 to 750,000. The Decombinator software suite was used to annotate the V, J and CDR3 of the TCR reads. For PS versus PT1 abundance plots, all samples were subsampled to the same number of TCRs (28,000). TCRs were defined as expanded if absent before sensitization and observed at least eight times at the 2-week time point. TCRdb reworked the public reads: Q25 trimming with fastp, MiXCR clone assembly, productive beta chains retained. Rows are combined by CDR3 protein, so each entry shows the most common genes and DNA. The V and J calls, along with clone size, are taken from TCRdb and not from the paper's own processing. Within this sample are 110,000 or so distinct CDR3 sequences, with approximately 20% of them counted one time only. The ten biggest clones cover approximately 3% of the sample.

Total RNA was isolated from unfractionated whole blood collected in Tempus Blood RNA tubes. About 5 healthy volunteers served as TCR sequencing controls and were bled at day 0, 2 weeks and 6 weeks. Counted from cysteine to phenylalanine, this CDR3 has 13 amino acids. The only DNA kept is the CDR3, 39 bases in frame from the first base. Cut back by 1 base and 5 bases, the V and J ends lie 9 bases apart. CDR1 SGHRS and CDR2 YFSETQ were looked up in the germline V gene. The receptor's source is a human donor in good health. The rearrangement joined TRBV5-1 to TRBJ2-5, with no confidently assigned D gene. The CDR3 protein is CASSLLGYETQYF. The sequence in DNA is TGCGCCAGCAGCTTGTTAGGATACGAGACCCAGTACTTC. The variable domain in full, with residues beyond the CDR3 obtained from the reference TRBV5-1 and TRBJ2-5 genes, is KAGVTQTPRYLIKTRGQQVTLSCSPISGHRSVSWYQQTPGQGLQFLFEYFSETQRNKGNFPGRFSGRQFSNSRSEMNVSTLELGDSALYLCASSLLGYETQYFGPGTRLLVL.